A single sample is the source of the 5 T cell receptor beta chains below, sequenced in a study of T cell changes during pregnancy in multiple sclerosis. Repertoires were generated with immunoSEQ multiplex PCR, while TCRdb's copy carries only in-frame clones and drops some. In the table there are 72,000 or so clones, 93% of which are singletons. Material: peripheral blood, obtained in the second trimester of pregnancy. The source is a female donor with multiple sclerosis, enrolled in a pregnancy study.

The count of this clone is one. This rearrangement joins TRBV6-4 to TRBJ1-5; tentatively, D is TRBD1 (6 bases). Per germline, CDR1 MRHNA and CDR2 SNTAGT. There are 14 residues in the CDR3. Trimming took 6 bases from V and 6 from J, leaving 15 bases between them. CDR3 DNA sequence: TGTGCCAGCAGCCAGGGTACCAGGGGTCAGCCCCAGCATTTT. This translates into CASSQGTRGQPQHF.

CDR3 loop: CASSFETGLSPTYEQYF. CDR3 nucleotides: TGTGCCAGCAGCTTTGAGACAGGGCTCTCCCCTACTTACGAGCAGTACTTC. V and J are TRBV7-9 and TRBJ2-7; 7 nucleotides line up with TRBD1. The CDR3 covers 17 residues. V shed 3 bases and J 4 bases; nucleotides not matched to a gene: 15. CDR1 is SEHNR and CDR2 is FQNEAQ in the germline V gene (reference sequence).

V usage is TRBV11-2 and J usage is TRBJ1-2; D not certain. Germline CDR1 reads SGHAT; CDR2 reads FQNNGV. The CDR3 covers 12 residues. The germline V and J ends were trimmed by 3 bases and 2 bases, with 4 bases remaining between them. The CDR3 region has the DNA TGTGCCAGCAGCTTCCGGAACTATGGCTACACCTTC. Translating it yields CASSFRNYGYTF.

The rearrangement uses TRBV2 and TRBJ2-5; 8 bases are a match to TRBD2. With 7 bases clipped from V and 3 bases from J, the junction kept 13 bases outside the gene matches. The CDR3 has 16 amino acids. CDR1 and CDR2 (germline): SNHLY, FYNNEI. This CDR3 reads CASISRAGGIKETQYF. As DNA, the CDR3 is TGTGCCAGCATTTCTAGGGCGGGGGGTATCAAAGAGACCCAGTACTTC.

V usage is TRBV5-1 and J usage is TRBJ2-7; 7 nucleotides agree with TRBD1. The CDR3 extends over 13 amino acids. The germline V gene has CDR1 SGHRS and CDR2 YFSETQ. With 4 bases clipped from V and 2 bases from J, the junction kept 3 bases outside the gene matches. This CDR3 reads CASSPQGAYEQYF. The CDR3 DNA follows: TGCGCCAGCAGCCCTCAGGGGGCCTACGAGCAGTACTTC.